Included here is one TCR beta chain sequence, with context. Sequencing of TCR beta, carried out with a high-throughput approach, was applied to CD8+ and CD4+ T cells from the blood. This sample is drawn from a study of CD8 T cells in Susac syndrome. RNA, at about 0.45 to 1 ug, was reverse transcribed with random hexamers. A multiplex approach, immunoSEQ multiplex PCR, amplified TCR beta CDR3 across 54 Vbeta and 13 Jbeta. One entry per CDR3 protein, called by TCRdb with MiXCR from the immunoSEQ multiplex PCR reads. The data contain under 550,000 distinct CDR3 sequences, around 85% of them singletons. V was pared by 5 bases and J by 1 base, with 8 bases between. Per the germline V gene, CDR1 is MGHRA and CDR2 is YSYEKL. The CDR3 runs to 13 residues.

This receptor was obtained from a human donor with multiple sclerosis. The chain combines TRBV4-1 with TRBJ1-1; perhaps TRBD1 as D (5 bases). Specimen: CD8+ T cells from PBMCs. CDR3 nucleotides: TGCGCCAGCAGCAAGGGGCCGAACACTGAAGCTTTCTTT. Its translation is CASSKGPNTEAFF.